Included here is one T cell receptor beta chain sequence, with context. The antigen is unknown. The V gene lost 5 bases and the J gene lost 5 bases, with 6 bases spanning the gap. The CDR3 extends over 12 amino acids. The germline gives CDR1 SGHAT, CDR2 FQNNGV. The CD4+ fraction was divided into a CD45RA+ naive subset and a CD45RA-negative memory subset. The data belong to a study of shared clonotypes between healthy human individuals. Study-level background: Donor composition was a couple of women and a few men, aged 18 to 49.

The table came from immunoSEQ multiplex PCR; TCRdb's copy has only in-frame clones and leaves some out. The top ten clones hold under 0.06% of a sample with roughly 530,000 clones, roughly 95% of them seen once. Study conclusions and caveats: The study's rarefaction showed incomplete sorted-subset sequencing despite large depth.

The specimen sequenced was naive CD4+ T cells sorted from blood. The subset here: CD45RA+ positively selected. The sequence was collected from a woman aged 25 to 39 in good health. V gene TRBV11-2 combines with J gene TRBJ2-2; D gene unclear. This CDR3 reads CASSLHTGELFF. CDR3 DNA: TGTGCCAGCAGCCTCCATACCGGGGAGCTGTTTTTT.